Listed below are T cell receptor beta chains from one sample, sequenced in a study of blood T cell repertoires in COVID-19. Using immunoSEQ multiplex PCR, the repertoire was profiled, and TCRdb retains in-frame clones only, with some absent. The sample has 200,000 to 300,000 clones, about 89% seen once. The source material was peripheral blood. The source is a man aged 40-55 years who had recovered from COVID-19. The CDR3 runs from the conserved cysteine through the conserved F or W. The D gene is left open where the match is weak. Not every row has a clone size; where given, it reads once, few, many or a size class.

d_gene	v_gene	abundance	j_gene	CDR3aa	CDR3nt
.	TRBV18	few	TRBJ2-3	CASSPSLARNQDTQYF	TGTGCCAGCTCACCAAGCCTAGCGCGAAACCAAGATACGCAGTATTTT
TRBD1	TRBV7-6	.	TRBJ2-7	CASSPQDRDYEQYF	TGTGCCAGCAGCCCCCAAGACAGGGACTACGAGCAGTACTTC
TRBD1	TRBV7-2	.	TRBJ2-2	CASSLGQGTTGELFF	TGTGCCAGCAGCTTGGGACAGGGGACCACCGGGGAGCTGTTTTTT
TRBD1	TRBV7-2	.	TRBJ1-4	CASSLQGAGEKLFF	TGTGCCAGCAGTCTTCAGGGGGCTGGTGAAAAACTGTTTTTT
.	TRBV29-1	.	TRBJ2-2	CSGVGVANTGELFF	TGCAGCGGCGTAGGGGTTGCGAACACCGGGGAGCTGTTTTTT
TRBD1	TRBV9	few	TRBJ1-2	CASSPLLRGGGLGYTF	TGTGCCAGCAGCCCGCTATTGAGAGGGGGCGGTTTAGGCTACACCTTC
TRBD2	TRBV2	.	TRBJ2-1	CASSLTSNSYNEQFF	TGTGCCAGCAGTTTGACTAGCAACTCCTACAATGAGCAGTTCTTC
TRBD1	TRBV25-1	.	TRBJ2-7	CASSSPGDRGLYEQYF	TGTGCCAGCAGCTCCCCGGGCGACAGGGGGTTATACGAGCAGTACTTC
.	TRBV5-1	.	TRBJ1-1	CASLSGGGTEAFF	TGCGCCAGCTTGTCGGGAGGGGGCACTGAAGCTTTCTTT
.	TRBV7-9	.	TRBJ1-2	CASSSPGSRQYGYTF	TGTGCCAGCAGCTCCCCCGGGTCTAGACAGTATGGCTACACCTTC
.	TRBV7-9	.	TRBJ2-7	CASSDFDEQYF	TGTGCCAGCAGCGACTTTGACGAGCAGTACTTC
TRBD1	TRBV7-3	.	TRBJ1-1	CASSRGQGAVDTEAFF	TGTGCCAGCAGCCGGGGACAGGGGGCGGTGGACACTGAAGCTTTCTTT
.	TRBV7-8	.	TRBJ2-1	CASSLGLNNEQFF	TGTGCCAGCAGCTTAGGACTTAACAATGAGCAGTTCTTC
TRBD2	TRBV7-9	.	TRBJ2-1	CARGDIRTSGIVNEQFF	TGTGCCAGGGGGGACATTCGGACTAGCGGGATTGTGAATGAGCAGTTCTTC
TRBD1	TRBV19	.	TRBJ1-3	CASSMISGTDIGNTIYF	TGTGCCAGTAGTATGATCTCCGGGACAGATATTGGAAACACCATATATTTT
.	TRBV4-1	.	TRBJ2-6	CASRTGPSGANVLTF	TGCGCCAGCCGAACAGGCCCCTCTGGGGCCAACGTCCTGACTTTC
TRBD1	TRBV11-2	.	TRBJ1-4	CASSITGDEKLFF	TGTGCCAGCAGCATTACAGGGGATGAAAAACTGTTTTTT
.	TRBV18	once	TRBJ2-1	CASSPSGSSYNEQFF	TGTGCCAGCTCACCATCGGGAAGCTCCTACAATGAGCAGTTCTTC
.	TRBV7-9	.	TRBJ2-5	CASSALGSLGAGETQYF	TGTGCCAGCAGCGCCCTAGGTTCGTTGGGGGCCGGGGAGACCCAGTACTTC
.	TRBV5-8	few	TRBJ1-6	CASSSGQRNSPLHF	TGTGCCAGCAGCTCCGGACAGCGTAATTCACCCCTCCACTTT
.	TRBV27	.	TRBJ2-7	CASSSTRQPYEQYF	TGTGCCAGCAGTTCCACCCGACAGCCTTACGAGCAGTACTTC
.	TRBV7-9	.	TRBJ2-7	CASSIPSVETAYEQYF	TGTGCCAGCAGCATTCCATCGGTAGAAACAGCCTACGAGCAGTACTTC